The rows below give T cell receptor beta chains drawn from one sample of a study of T cell repertoires in cytomegalovirus infection. TCRdb re-called the reads through MiXCR, storing one row per CDR3 protein. The table has 250,000 to 300,000 distinct CDR3 sequences, roughly 24% seen once. The specimen was PBMCs. The source of these receptors is a human donor in good health (CMV status not recorded). Some clones in this sample may be carry-over from other donors' samples. The conserved cysteine and the conserved F or W are not part of the CDR3 here. The listing skips clone size in some rows; elsewhere it reads once, few, many or a size class.

>TRBJ2-7|TRBV20-1|few
SADGTSGRPYEQY
>TRBJ1-5|TRBV7-2|-
ASSSLGQNNQPQH
>TRBJ2-1|TRBV7-2|many
ASSYTRDSYNEQF
>TRBJ1-5|TRBV20-1|few
SARETNQPQH
>TRBJ2-7|TRBV27|-
ASSFGDRGNSISYEQY
>TRBJ2-1|TRBV15|few
ATSRVSTRARDEQF
>TRBJ1-5|TRBV28|-
ASSLGGTGNQPQH
>TRBJ2-7|TRBV4-1|-
ASSQAPAGLAYEQY
>TRBJ2-7|TRBV7-2|many
ASSLRDPTYEQY
>TRBJ2-5|TRBV24-1|-
ATSDGQGLMETQY
>TRBJ1-2|TRBV7-2|many
ASTPPGVSYGYT
>TRBJ2-1|TRBV7-9|many
ASSFTGGHNEQF
>TRBJ2-1|TRBV11-1|few
ASSSWLGLAGVGEQF
>TRBJ2-1|TRBV12-3/TRBV12-4|few
ASGEEDRGFEQF
>TRBJ1-2|TRBV28|few
ASSSGSDGNYGYT
>TRBJ2-7|TRBV4-3|-
ASSPYPGQAYEQY
>TRBJ1-5|TRBV28|few
ASRGMGNQPQH
>TRBJ2-7|TRBV7-9|many
ASSSPPSYEQY
>TRBJ1-1|TRBV7-2|many
ATSGRRGTEAF
>TRBJ2-2|TRBV5-4|-
ASSTPGTSNTGELF
>TRBJ1-5|TRBV28|-
ASSLLGYQPQH
>TRBJ2-2|TRBV7-2|many
ASSEREGQGTGELF
>TRBJ1-2|TRBV28|-
ASSLGQGPYGYT
>TRBJ2-3|TRBV29-1|once
SVRTGTDTQY
>TRBJ1-6|TRBV7-2|-
ASSSGGREYSPLH
>TRBJ2-1|TRBV6-2/TRBV6-3|few
ASSQPVRGEQF
>TRBJ1-1|TRBV7-9|-
ASSLSARREAF
>TRBJ2-7|TRBV29-1|few
SVSHRGTYEQY
>TRBJ2-7|TRBV6-2/TRBV6-3|many
ASSNHGTGSYEQY
>TRBJ2-7|TRBV7-6|-
ASSLAQAGVGEQY
>TRBJ2-3|TRBV28|many
ASREGLADTDTQY
>TRBJ1-1|TRBV10-1|few
ASGRATEAF
>TRBJ2-1|TRBV11-2|many
ASRTWTEYNEQF
>TRBJ2-7|TRBV7-2|many
ASSLGSGGAYEQY
>TRBJ2-7|TRBV29-1|-
SVASTGASYEQY
>TRBJ2-5|TRBV6-5|-
ASSYWEGETQY
>TRBJ2-7|TRBV11-2|many
ASSRGGMGFYEQY
>TRBJ2-3|TRBV7-2|-
ASSLVSRGGGPTDTQY
>TRBJ2-2|TRBV28|-
ASSPPVPGELF
>TRBJ2-7|TRBV5-1|few
ASSSSADSIIYEQY